This T cell receptor (beta chain) comes out of a study of cytomegalovirus exposure and HLA in healthy donors. Findings and limits, study-wide: TCR association rates varied by HLA locus in a later analysis, with DRB1 highest and HLA-C lowest.

CDR3 size: 12 residues. Germline V CDR1 and CDR2: SNHLY, FYNNEI. The germline V and J ends were trimmed by 7 bases and 6 bases, with 10 bases remaining between them. 13 Jbeta primers and 60 Vbeta primers were used for the PCR. As processed by the authors: The authors later counted 65 million to 90 million unique TCR beta chains, roughly 11 million of them shared. Clones were sequenced by immunoSEQ multiplex PCR, and TCRdb holds only the in-frame ones, with some missing. V and J calls and clone size follow that table, whereas D and trimming were derived from the DNA. This repertoire shows roughly 120,000 clones, 70% to 85% found once; its top ten account for nearly 2.5%. The donors, nominally healthy at sampling, likely had unrecorded immune exposures. Comments on this clone: Its specificity is unknown.

This sequence was found in a young woman in good health and CMV-seronegative. The sample was PBMCs. The chain uses TRBV2 and TRBJ2-1; a weak D match, TRBD1 (6 bases). The CDR3 DNA reads as TGTGCCAGCAATCAGGGGCCCAATGAGCAGTTCTTC. As protein: CASNQGPNEQFF.